The entry below gives a single T cell receptor beta chain sequence along with its context. The protocol was immunoSEQ multiplex PCR, while the TCRdb copy is restricted to in-frame clones and leaves out a portion. The sample yields about 70,000 clones, 92% seen once. The data originate from a study of OX40 agonist ivuxolimab in advanced cancers. CDR1 is SGDLS and CDR2 is YYNGEE in the germline V gene. The CDR3 sequence is 14 residues long. V lost 4 bases to trimming and J lost 3 bases, with 11 bases between them. The sequencing used CD4+ or CD8+ T cells sorted from blood, collected in a trial of the OX40 agonist ivuxolimab. V is TRBV9 and J is TRBJ2-1; D call uncertain. The receptor's source is an adult with an advanced solid tumor such as melanoma, head and neck, liver or kidney cancer. The CDR3 nucleotides read TGTGCCAGCAGCCCAGGAGCTAGCTACAATGAGCAGTTCTTC. Its translation: CASSPGASYNEQFF. Filled out from reference TRBV9 and TRBJ2-1, the complete variable domain reads DSGVTQTPKHLITATGQRVTLRCSPRSGDLSVYWYQQSLDQGLQFLIQYYNGEERAKGNILERFSAQQFPDLHSELNLSSLELGDSALYFCASSPGASYNEQFFGPGTRLTVL.